The source of this TCR beta chain is a study of early T cells in non-severe SARS-CoV-2 infection. Trimming stripped 2 bases from V and 1 base from J, with 12 bases between. The CDR3 runs to 15 residues. Germline V gene data show CDR1 as MGHRA and CDR2 as YSYEKL. TCRdb re-analysed the 5' RACE reads in MiXCR, keeping a single row per CDR3 protein. The sample has some 88,000 distinct CDR3 sequences; about 15% are singletons. In this sample, this clonotype turned up many times. This rearrangement joins TRBV4-1 to TRBJ2-7; D is possibly TRBD1 or TRBD2 (5 bases each). The sample was whole blood, taken at baseline. The sequence came from an adult who was a healthcare worker with PCR-confirmed SARS-CoV-2 infection or an uninfected control (not recorded which). DNA of the CDR3: TGCGCCAGCAGCCAATCAGGGAGTAGGTCCTACGAGCAGTACTTC. Residues: CASSQSGSRSYEQYF.